The entry that follows covers one T cell receptor (beta chain) sequence. Its antigen is not identified. The sample belongs to a study of T cell responses to AZD1222 COVID-19 vaccine. Study results and limitations: The study found Spike-specific TCR breadth and depth rose after two AZD1222 doses. Donors in the cohort were predominantly white British and more often female, and clonal diversity was possibly underestimated.

Losses at the gene ends were 8 bases for V and 9 bases for J; bases not matched to a gene: 9. The CDR3 has 14 amino acids. Germline V lookup: CDR1 ENHRY, CDR2 SYGVKD. The table came from immunoSEQ multiplex PCR; TCRdb's copy has only in-frame clones and leaves some out. The sample lists under 120,000 clones; roughly nine tenths were seen once. Second doses that came at about 4 or about 12 weeks were put together. The chain has TRBV10-3 and TRBJ1-6, with 8 bases identical to TRBD1. The source is an adult who received the AZD1222 COVID-19 vaccine. Here the sequenced sample was peripheral blood, taken 28 days after the second AZD1222 dose. The CDR3 protein is CAISRGQETSPLHF. The CDR3 region has the DNA TGTGCCATCTCCAGGGGACAGGAGACTTCACCCCTCCACTTT.